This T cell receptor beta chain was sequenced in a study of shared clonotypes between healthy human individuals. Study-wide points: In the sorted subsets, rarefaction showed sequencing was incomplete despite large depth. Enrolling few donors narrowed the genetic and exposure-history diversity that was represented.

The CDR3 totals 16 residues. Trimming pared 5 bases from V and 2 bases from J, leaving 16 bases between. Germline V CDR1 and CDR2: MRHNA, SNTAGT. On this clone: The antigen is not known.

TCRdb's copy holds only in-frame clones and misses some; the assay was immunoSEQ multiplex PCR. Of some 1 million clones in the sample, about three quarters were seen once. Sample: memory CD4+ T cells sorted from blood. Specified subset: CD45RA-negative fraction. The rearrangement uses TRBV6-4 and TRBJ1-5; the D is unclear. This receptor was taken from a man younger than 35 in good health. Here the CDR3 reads CASSREGLKRNQPQHF. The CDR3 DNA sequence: TGTGCCAGCAGTCGCGAAGGACTTAAACGCAATCAGCCCCAGCATTTT.